A selection of T cell receptor beta chains follows, all from one sample in a study of T cell responses to AZD1222 COVID-19 vaccine. Generated by immunoSEQ multiplex PCR, the TCRdb table keeps only in-frame clones and is missing some. The data contain 150,000 to 200,000 clones, around 88% of them seen just once; the ten biggest clones take up 0.85% to 1.1%. The sample here was peripheral blood, taken 28 days after the second AZD1222 dose. The source is an adult who received the AZD1222 COVID-19 vaccine. Each CDR3 is given with its conserved first and last residue. The D gene is left open where the match is weak. Size is stated for part of the rows, as once, few or many counts, or as a class when the clone is expanded.

D	V	J	size	DNA	CDR3
.	TRBV14	TRBJ1-1	.	TGTGCCAGCGGCCAGACAAGGGGGAACACTGAAGCTTTCTTT	CASGQTRGNTEAFF
.	TRBV14	TRBJ1-2	once	TGTGCCAGCAGCCATTGGACGGATACTAACTATGGCTACACCTTC	CASSHWTDTNYGYTF
TRBD2	TRBV6-2/TRBV6-3	TRBJ2-1	.	TGTGCCAGCAGTTTAGACGGGGGGGTGAATGAGCAGTTCTTC	CASSLDGGVNEQFF
TRBD1	TRBV19	TRBJ2-1	.	TGTGCCAGTAGTCCGACGACAGGGTCCTCCTACAATGAGCAGTTCTTC	CASSPTTGSSYNEQFF
.	TRBV4-1	TRBJ2-1	.	TGCGCCAGCAGCCACCCCCTCGGGGAGCAGTTCTTC	CASSHPLGEQFF
TRBD1	TRBV19	TRBJ2-1	.	TGTGCCAGTAGGACAGGGAGCTCCTACAATGAGCAGTTCTTC	CASRTGSSYNEQFF
.	TRBV12-3/TRBV12-4	TRBJ2-7	.	TGTGCCAGCAGTTTATTTTCCTACGAGCAGTACTTC	CASSLFSYEQYF
TRBD2	TRBV15	TRBJ2-1	.	TGTGCCACCAGCAGAGATGGGATAGCGGGGGGGGATTCCTACAATGAGCAGTTCTTC	CATSRDGIAGGDSYNEQFF
.	TRBV2	TRBJ2-3	.	TGTGCCAGCAGTGAAGAGGGACTGGGCACAGATACGCAGTATTTT	CASSEEGLGTDTQYF
.	TRBV23-1	TRBJ1-5	.	TGCGCCAGGGTAGGGGCCCCCTGGGCCCGCAATCAGCCCCAGCATTTT	CARVGAPWARNQPQHF
.	TRBV7-6	TRBJ1-4	.	TGTGCCAGCAGCTTAGAGGCGGTCGGACAGAGTCCTAATGAAAAACTGTTTTTT	CASSLEAVGQSPNEKLFF